One and the same sample provided the 32 T cell receptor beta chains below, sequenced in a study of blood T cell repertoires in COVID-19. TCRdb's table, derived via immunoSEQ multiplex PCR, lists solely in-frame clones and lacks some. The table shows approximately 120,000 clones, with 84% occurring only once. The source material was peripheral blood. The receptors originated from a human donor in a cohort sampled during active COVID-19.

The chain employs TRBV27 and TRBJ1-1; D possibly corresponds to TRBD1 (5 bases). V gave up 1 base and J gave up 0 bases, with 9 bases separating them. The V gene's germline CDR1 is MNHEY and CDR2 SMNVEV (reference sequence). The CDR3 runs to 15 residues. The CDR3 sequence: CASSLLQGMNTEAFF. CDR3 DNA: TGTGCCAGCAGTTTATTGCAGGGAATGAACACTGAAGCTTTCTTT.

The chain recombines TRBV19 with TRBJ2-7, with TRBD1 matching 7 bases. Germline values: CDR1 LNHDA, CDR2 SQIVND (reference sequence). This CDR3 spans 14 amino acids. With 8 bases clipped from V and 3 bases from J, the junction kept 10 bases outside the gene matches. The CDR3 nucleotides read TGTGCCAGTGGAAAGACAGGGTTGGGCTACGAGCAGTACTTC. Protein product: CASGKTGLGYEQYF.

This chain connects TRBV29-1 to TRBJ1-1, with D unresolved. Between the trimmed V and J ends, which lost 4 bases and 1 base, there was a span of 10 bases. This CDR3 has 13 amino acids. Germline CDR1 and CDR2: SQVTM and ANQGSEA. The CDR3 is CSVVRGGNTEAFF. The CDR3 nucleotides are TGCAGCGTTGTCCGTGGAGGGAACACTGAAGCTTTCTTT.

This chain connects TRBV28 to TRBJ1-1; 7 positions match TRBD1. The CDR3 is 13 amino acids. The trim removed 6 bases at V and 6 bases at J, leaving 7 bases unmatched. Germline V CDR1 and CDR2: MDHEN, SYDVKM. The CDR3 protein is CASRRDRTSEAFF. CDR3 in DNA: TGTGCCAGCAGGCGGGACAGAACTTCTGAAGCTTTCTTT.

This clone was observed a handful of times. This chain connects TRBV5-4 to TRBJ1-2; D is perhaps TRBD1 (5 bases). Germline loops: CDR1 SGHNT, CDR2 YYREEE (reference sequence). The CDR3 has 13 residues. Trimming removed 5 bases from V and 3 bases from J, with 11 bases in between. CDR3 in amino acids: CASRGGQDYGYTF. CDR3 sequence (DNA): TGTGCCAGCAGGGGAGGACAAGACTATGGCTACACCTTC. Combining the CDR3 with reference TRBV5-4 and TRBJ1-2 gives the whole variable domain ETGVTQSPTHLIKTRGQQVTLRCSSQSGHNTVSWYQQALGQGPQFIFQYYREEENGRGNFPPRFSGLQFPNYSSELNVNALELDDSALYLCASRGGQDYGYTFGSGTRLTVV.

The rearrangement uses TRBV4-1 and TRBJ1-5; 9 bases line up with TRBD1. The CDR3 runs 16 residues. With 3 bases clipped from V and 7 bases from J, the junction kept 10 bases outside the gene matches. The germline V gene has CDR1 MGHRA and CDR2 YSYEKL. As DNA, the CDR3 is TGCGCCAGCAGCCAGGAGGGACAGGGAATACGGCAGCCCCAGCATTTT. Its translation is CASSQEGQGIRQPQHF.

The V gene is TRBV18, the J gene TRBJ1-1; unclear D gene. The CDR3 sequence is 14 residues long. Trimming removed 4 bases at V and 4 bases at J, with 13 bases between. CDR1 is KGHSH and CDR2 is LQKENI in the germline V gene. Here the CDR3 DNA reads TGTGCCAGCTCACTGGAGACTGTGACCACTGAAGCTTTCTTT. Encoded protein: CASSLETVTTEAFF. The whole variable domain, remainder taken from reference TRBV18 and TRBJ1-1, is NAGVMQNPRHLVRRRGQEARLRCSPMKGHSHVYWYRQLPEEGLKFMVYLQKENIIDESGMPKERFSAEFPKEGPSILRIQQVVRGDSAAYFCASSLETVTTEAFFGQGTRLTVV.

The chain employs TRBV9 and TRBJ2-2; D is ambiguous. Trimming shortened V by 0 bases and J by 1 base, and 16 bases separated the two germline ends. Per the germline V gene, CDR1 is SGDLS and CDR2 is YYNGEE. The CDR3 spans 18 residues. As DNA, the CDR3 is TGTGCCAGCAGCGTAGCTACCGCTCATTACCAGAACACCGGGGAGCTGTTTTTT. This encodes CASSVATAHYQNTGELFF. Complete variable domain (other parts from reference TRBV9 and TRBJ2-2): DSGVTQTPKHLITATGQRVTLRCSPRSGDLSVYWYQQSLDQGLQFLIQYYNGEERAKGNILERFSAQQFPDLHSELNLSSLELGDSALYFCASSVATAHYQNTGELFFGEGSRLTVL.

The gene calls are TRBV11-2 and TRBJ1-1; D may be TRBD1 (5 bases). Trimming cost V 5 bases and J 4 bases, with 11 bases left between them. The CDR3 is 13 residues long. CDR1 is SGHAT and CDR2 is FQNNGV in the germline V gene. The CDR3 spells CASSQTQGTEAFF. As DNA, the CDR3 is TGTGCCAGCAGCCAGACCCAGGGCACTGAAGCTTTCTTT. The entire variable domain, with the rest obtained from reference TRBV11-2 and TRBJ1-1, is as follows: EAGVAQSPRYKIIEKRQSVAFWCNPISGHATLYWYQQILGQGPKLLIQFQNNGVVDDSQLPKDRFSAERLKGVDSTLKIQPAKLEDSAVYLCASSQTQGTEAFFGQGTRLTVV.

The chain joins TRBV19 to TRBJ1-2, with 7 bases identical to TRBD1. Germline CDR1 reads LNHDA; CDR2 reads SQIVND (reference sequence). With 3 bases clipped from V and 4 bases from J, the junction kept 8 bases outside the gene matches. There are 15 residues in the CDR3. Here the CDR3 reads CASSIGGTVSYGYTF. The CDR3 DNA sequence: TGTGCCAGTAGTATTGGGGGGACAGTTTCCTATGGCTACACCTTC.

This chain uses TRBV5-6 with TRBJ1-5; D might be TRBD1 (5 bases). The CDR3 spans 14 residues. The ends were cut back, 4 bases at V and 8 bases at J, with 16 bases in the middle. The germline V gene encodes CDR1 SGHDT and CDR2 YYEEEE. CDR3 DNA sequence: TGTGCCAGCAGCCCGCCAGGGTCTGGAAAGCCCCAGCATTTT. It is translated as CASSPPGSGKPQHF.

Turning to this clone: Other DNA sequences in this sample translate to the same CDR3. This chain links TRBV6-5 with TRBJ2-1; D gene unclear. This CDR3 is built from 12 residues. The germline V and J ends were trimmed by 6 bases and 4 bases, with 7 bases remaining between them. Germline-derived CDR1 and CDR2 are MNHEY and SVGAGI. In nucleotides, the CDR3 is TGTGCCAGCAGCCGAGATTACAATGAGCAGTTCTTC. Translation gives CASSRDYNEQFF.

The CDR3 DNA is TGTGCCAGCAGCCAAGGCGCAGCGGGCTACAATGAGCAGTTCTTC. It yields the protein CASSQGAAGYNEQFF. J is TRBJ2-1 and V is TRBV14, with D possibly TRBD2 on 6 matching bases. V lost 1 base to trimming and J lost 3 bases, with 10 bases between them. This CDR3 contains 15 residues. From germline, CDR1 is SGHDN and CDR2 FVKESK.

The J gene is TRBJ1-2, the V gene TRBV5-1; D ambiguous. The CDR3 extends over 15 amino acids. The germline V gene has CDR1 SGHRS and CDR2 YFSETQ. Trimming took 3 bases from V and 4 from J, leaving 16 bases between them. CDR3 nucleotides: TGCGCCAGCAGCTCGGACTCAACCACCTCCTATGGCTACACCTTC. Amino acids: CASSSDSTTSYGYTF.

The chain has TRBV7-2 and TRBJ2-5; 9 nucleotides align to TRBD2. This CDR3 has 16 amino acids. The ends lost 1 base at V and 5 bases at J; junction bases unmatched: 8. Germline V CDR1 and CDR2: SGHTA, FQGNSA. The CDR3 nucleotides read TGTGCCAGCAGCTTAGGCCTAGCGGGGCGAGGGGAGACCCAGTACTTC. Translated: CASSLGLAGRGETQYF. The whole variable domain, filled in from reference TRBV7-2 and TRBJ2-5, reads GAGVSQSPSNKVTEKGKDVELRCDPISGHTALYWYRQSLGQGLEFLIYFQGNSAPDKSGLPSDRFSAERTGGSVSTLTIQRTQQEDSAVYLCASSLGLAGRGETQYFGPGTRLLVL.

The chain links TRBV6-5 to TRBJ1-2; D is possibly TRBD1 (5 bases). Germline lookup yields CDR1 MNHEY and CDR2 SVGAGI. CDR3 length: 15 amino acids. V was clipped by 5 bases and J by 4 bases, with 17 bases between them. CDR3 sequence reads: CASSITREGAYGYTF. CDR3 coding DNA: TGTGCCAGCAGTATTACCAGAGAAGGGGCCTATGGCTACACCTTC.

CDR3 in DNA: TGCGCCAGCAGTGAGTCAATAACAGGGGCTTTGGGCACAGATACGCAGTATTTT. This codes for CASSESITGALGTDTQYF. V and J are TRBV10-2 and TRBJ2-3; TRBD1 matches 7 bases. With V trimmed by 0 bases and J by 1 base, 10 bases remained unmatched. Germline V lookup: CDR1 WSHSY, CDR2 SAAADI. CDR3 size: 18 residues.

This sequence joins TRBV7-2 and TRBJ2-2; D unresolved. Germline V lookup: CDR1 SGHTA, CDR2 FQGNSA. V was clipped by 2 bases and J by 0 bases, with 10 bases between them. This CDR3 region has 16 residues. CDR3 nucleotides: TGTGCCAGCAGCTTATTTGGCAACGCGAACACCGGGGAGCTGTTTTTT. This codes for CASSLFGNANTGELFF.

This clone was observed once. The genes are TRBV3-1 (or the pseudogene TRBV3-2) and TRBJ2-7; 9 nucleotides line up with TRBD2. This CDR3 spans 15 amino acids. The V and J ends lost 0 bases and 4 bases, in that order; junction bases with no gene match: 4. Per the germline V gene, CDR1 is LGHDT and CDR2 is YNNKEL (reference sequence). Written as DNA, the CDR3 is TGTGCCAGCAGCCAAGAGGCGGCGGGGGGGTACGAGCAGTACTTC. The encoded protein is CASSQEAAGGYEQYF.

The chain uses TRBV5-1 and TRBJ1-6; 10 nucleotides match TRBD1. CDR1 is SGHRS, CDR2 YFSETQ, per germline. With 4 bases clipped from V and 9 bases from J, the junction kept 10 bases outside the gene matches. This CDR3 region has 16 residues. The CDR3 bases are TGCGCCAGCAGCATCACCCGGGACAGGGGCAGTTCACCCCTCCACTTT. Translation gives CASSITRDRGSSPLHF.

This clone showed up just once. The CDR3: CASSPNPDSNTEAFF. In DNA form, the CDR3 reads TGTGCCAGCAGCCCCAACCCCGACTCTAACACTGAAGCTTTCTTT. This sequence joins TRBV9 and TRBJ1-1; D ambiguous. The CDR3 covers 15 residues. Per the germline V gene, CDR1 is SGDLS and CDR2 is YYNGEE. V gave up 4 bases and J gave up 2 bases, with 15 bases separating them.

V usage is TRBV30 and J usage is TRBJ1-5; TRBD1 matches 8 bases. The germline V gene encodes CDR1 GTSNPN and CDR2 SVGIG (reference sequence). The CDR3 runs 14 residues. The J segment lost 6 bases and the V segment lost 0 bases, leaving 4 bases of the junction unmatched. CDR3 coding DNA: TGTGCCTGGAGTGTAACAGGGGGGACTCAGCCCCAGCATTTT. Its translation is CAWSVTGGTQPQHF.

The rearrangement links TRBV3-1 (or the pseudogene TRBV3-2) to TRBJ1-4; 8 bases fit TRBD1. Germline V gene sequence: CDR1 LGHDT, CDR2 YNNKEL (reference sequence). Germline trimming cut 3 bases from V and 7 bases from J; bases unmatched to any gene: 7. The CDR3 extends over 15 amino acids. The CDR3 loop reads CASSHRTGWGEKLFF. Here the CDR3 DNA reads TGTGCCAGCAGCCATCGGACAGGGTGGGGTGAAAAACTGTTTTTT.

The chain has TRBV10-3 and TRBJ2-7; a weak D match, TRBD1 (5 bases). The V end lost 10 bases, the J end lost 3 bases, and 16 bases lay between the germline ends. CDR1 and CDR2 (germline): ENHRY, SYGVKD. The CDR3 loop spans 13 amino acids. Here the CDR3 reads CANRQQGDYEQYF. DNA for the CDR3: TGTGCCAACCGTCAGCAAGGGGACTACGAGCAGTACTTC.

The chain recombines TRBV6-6 with TRBJ1-2, with 9 bases lining up with TRBD1. This CDR3 comprises 12 residues. V shed 11 bases and J 3 bases; nucleotides not matched to a gene: 4. Germline values: CDR1 MNHNY, CDR2 SVGAGI (reference sequence). CDR3 protein: CACRDRDYGYTF. The CDR3 DNA reads as TGTGCCTGCCGGGACAGGGACTATGGCTACACCTTC.

The table lists this clone with a count of one. The rearrangement uses TRBV18 and TRBJ2-7; possibly TRBD1 for D (5 bases). The CDR3 is 13 amino acids. Germline CDR1 is KGHSH and CDR2 is LQKENI. Trimming cost V 3 bases and J 6 bases, with 12 bases left between them. CDR3 sequence (DNA): TGTGCCAGCTCACCGGCAGGGTTGGTCGAGCAGTACTTC. Translating it yields CASSPAGLVEQYF.

The rearrangement links TRBV10-3 to TRBJ1-1; D gene ambiguous. Per the germline V gene, CDR1 is ENHRY and CDR2 is SYGVKD. CDR3 size: 14 residues. With 5 bases removed from V and 5 bases from J, the gap between germline ends came to 15 bases. The CDR3 region has the DNA TGTGCCATCAGTCCCTCCCGGGATTCGACTGAAGCTTTCTTT. Protein product: CAISPSRDSTEAFF.

CDR3 bases: TGTGCCAGCAGCTTAGACAGCACAACTAATGAAAAACTGTTTTTT. This sequence encodes CASSLDSTTNEKLFF. The chain recombines TRBV5-5 with TRBJ1-4; TRBD1 might be the D (5 bases). CDR1 is SGHKS and CDR2 is YYEKEE in the germline V gene (reference sequence). V lost 2 bases to trimming and J lost 0 bases, with 8 bases between them. The CDR3 has 15 residues.

The rearrangement links TRBV6-1 to TRBJ2-5; 9 bases match TRBD2. CDR1 MNHNS and CDR2 SASEGT come from the germline V gene. The ends lost 3 bases at V and 5 bases at J; junction bases unmatched: 10. The CDR3 has 16 amino acids. For the CDR3, the DNA is TGTGCCAGCAGTGAGTTCTCGCGGGGGGGCGCGGAGACCCAGTACTTC. Protein sequence: CASSEFSRGGAETQYF.

The CDR3 here is CASSFRDSNTGELFF. In DNA, the CDR3 is TGTGCCAGCTCATTCCGGGACTCGAACACCGGGGAGCTGTTTTTT. J is TRBJ2-2 and V is TRBV18; D is perhaps TRBD2 (6 bases). The V gene's germline CDR1 is KGHSH and CDR2 LQKENI. The CDR3 loop spans 15 amino acids. V lost 5 bases, J lost 0 bases, and 10 bases lay in between.

The chain links TRBV4-1 to TRBJ1-1; D unclear. Per the germline V gene, CDR1 is MGHRA and CDR2 is YSYEKL. With 0 bases removed from V and 2 bases from J, the gap between germline ends came to 10 bases. The CDR3 extends over 15 amino acids. This chain's CDR3 is CASSQDQVANTEAFF. The CDR3 DNA reads TGCGCCAGCAGCCAAGACCAGGTTGCCAACACTGAAGCTTTCTTT.

This sequence joins TRBV5-1 and TRBJ1-4; a possible D gene is TRBD1 (6 bases). CDR3 length equals 14 residues. CDR1 is SGHRS, CDR2 YFSETQ, per germline. V dropped 3 bases and J dropped 5 bases, with 11 bases sitting between them. The CDR3 here is CASSSRDTNEKLFF. DNA for the CDR3: TGCGCCAGCAGCTCCCGGGACACGAATGAAAAACTGTTTTTT.